These 16 T cell receptor beta chains were all obtained from the same sample, sequenced in a study of T cell changes during pregnancy in multiple sclerosis. TCRdb's copy holds only in-frame clones and misses some; the assay was immunoSEQ multiplex PCR. Here the sample spans about 61,000 clones, 85% to 90% being singletons. The sequencing here drew on peripheral blood, taken in the first trimester of pregnancy. The receptors were gathered from a female donor in good health, enrolled as a control in a pregnancy study.

This sequence joins TRBV19 and TRBJ1-4; 8 bases fit TRBD1. The CDR3 covers 15 residues. In germline, CDR1 is LNHDA, CDR2 SQIVND (reference sequence). V lost 5 bases, J lost 7 bases, and 9 bases stayed unmatched. CDR3 nucleotides: TGTGCCAGTAGTCCCCGGGACAGGAGGCGTGAAAAACTGTTTTTT. Protein product: CASSPRDRRREKLFF.

This clone was detected a few times. The chain is built from TRBV9 and TRBJ1-1; D is perhaps TRBD1 (6 bases). The CDR3 runs 14 residues. Germline V gene data show CDR1 as SGDLS and CDR2 as YYNGEE. V lost 3 bases, J lost 3 bases, and 12 bases lay in between. CDR3 residues: CASSGHTGYTEAFF. The CDR3 bases are TGTGCCAGCAGCGGACACACAGGGTACACTGAAGCTTTCTTT.

V and J are TRBV18 and TRBJ2-7; possible D gene TRBD2, 6 bases. V lost 2 bases, J lost 3 bases, and 17 bases lay in between. The CDR3 spans 16 residues. CDR1 and CDR2 (germline): KGHSH, LQKENI. The CDR3 sequence: CASSPASSGVYYEQYF. In nucleotides, the CDR3 is TGTGCCAGCTCACCAGCGTCTTCGGGGGTATACTACGAGCAGTACTTC.

The CDR3 here is CSAWGGKGYTF. CDR3 sequence (DNA): TGCAGTGCATGGGGGGGGAAAGGCTACACCTTC. The rearrangement uses TRBV20-1 and TRBJ1-2, with a possible D match to TRBD1 (5 bases). CDR1 is DFQATT, CDR2 SNEGSKA, per germline (reference sequence). The CDR3 has 11 amino acids. V lost 6 bases, J lost 8 bases, and 13 bases lay in between.

The rearrangement joins TRBV19 to TRBJ2-2; 10 nucleotides align to TRBD2. The germline V gene encodes CDR1 LNHDA and CDR2 SQIVND (reference sequence). V was clipped by 2 bases and J by 3 bases; unmatched bases: 9. The CDR3 consists of 18 residues. As DNA, the CDR3 is TGTGCCAGTAGTATACTCGGAGCGGGGGGGGTATACACCGGGGAGCTGTTTTTT. Its protein is CASSILGAGGVYTGELFF.

This chain joins TRBV13 and TRBJ1-1; D is unresolved. V was shortened by 5 bases and J by 0 bases, with 19 bases between the two germline ends. CDR3 length equals 17 residues. CDR1 and CDR2 (germline): PRHDT, FYEKMQ (reference sequence). CDR3 sequence: CASSQIPGNTMNTEAFF. In DNA, the CDR3 is TGTGCCAGCAGCCAAATACCGGGAAATACGATGAACACTGAAGCTTTCTTT.

The genes are TRBV9 and TRBJ1-2; D uncertain. Germline V gene data show CDR1 as SGDLS and CDR2 as YYNGEE. This CDR3 is 16 amino acids long. Trimming removed 0 bases from V and 5 bases from J, with 17 bases in between. In DNA, the CDR3 is TGTGCCAGCAGCGTAGGGGCCTCCCCGGCCGGATATGGCTACACCTTC. The encoded protein is CASSVGASPAGYGYTF.

The chain recombines TRBV21-1 with TRBJ1-2; the table's TRBD1 call for D was not verified on the DNA. TRBV21-1 is described as a pseudogene. The CDR3 totals 15 residues. CDR3: CASSRRDRDSYGYTF. In DNA form, the CDR3 reads TGTGCCAGCAGCAGAAGGGACAGGGACTCCTATGGCTACACCTTC.

This clone was recorded only once. CDR3 DNA sequence: TGTGCCAGCAGTCAAGACAGGGCCACTAACTATGGCTACACCTTC. Its protein is CASSQDRATNYGYTF. The rearrangement uses TRBV6-6 and TRBJ1-2, with 7 positions matching TRBD1. Germline assignment: CDR1 MNHNY and CDR2 SVGAGI (reference sequence). V was pared by 5 bases and J by 0 bases, with 6 bases of the junction left unmatched. The CDR3 has 15 residues.

Comment on this clone: The junction does not match germline at one end; this may be a read error. The CDR3 spells CASSQTPAGTASDF. The CDR3, as DNA: TGTGCCAGCAGCCAAACCCCTGCGGGGACTGCATCAGACTTC. The V gene is TRBV11-3, the J gene TRBJ2-7, with D tentatively TRBD2 (6 bases). The CDR3 runs to 14 residues. Germline V gene data show CDR1 as SGHNT and CDR2 as YENEEA. Full variable domain (outside the CDR3, taken from reference TRBV11-3 and TRBJ2-7): EAGVVQSPRYKIIEKKQPVAFWCNPISGHNTLYWYLQNLGQGPELLIRYENEEAVDDSQLPKDRFSAERLKGVDSTLKIQPAELGDSAVYLCASSQTPAGTASDFGPGTRLTVT.

This clone was counted between two and nine times. The chain couples TRBV9 to TRBJ2-2, with D perhaps matching TRBD1 (6 bases). The germline V and J ends were trimmed by 4 bases and 3 bases, with 13 bases remaining between them. Germline V CDR1 and CDR2: SGDLS, YYNGEE. The CDR3 is 15 residues long. CDR3 sequence reads: CASSLRQDHTGELFF. DNA of the CDR3: TGTGCCAGCAGCCTCCGACAGGATCACACCGGGGAGCTGTTTTTT.

The CDR3: CASSVSGTGQTEKLFF. CDR3 in DNA: TGTGCCAGCAGCGTTTCCGGGACAGGGCAAACTGAAAAACTGTTTTTT. The chain has TRBV5-6 and TRBJ1-4, with TRBD1 matching over 9 bases. The CDR3 is 16 residues long. The junction had 11 bases not matched to a gene; V was cut back by 4 bases and J by 7 bases. Germline CDR1 SGHDT, CDR2 YYEEEE. The full variable domain, its missing parts supplied by reference TRBV5-6 and TRBJ1-4, is DAGVTQSPTHLIKTRGQQVTLRCSPKSGHDTVSWYQQALGQGPQFIFQYYEEEERQRGNFPDRFSGHQFPNYSSELNVNALLLGDSALYLCASSVSGTGQTEKLFFGSGTQLSVL.

The genes are TRBV18 and TRBJ1-2; possibly TRBD1 for D (5 bases). Germline V gene data show CDR1 as KGHSH and CDR2 as LQKENI. The ends were cut back, 6 bases at V and 3 bases at J, with 11 bases in the middle. This CDR3 has 13 amino acids. The CDR3 region is CASSHPGDYGYTF. The CDR3 nucleotides are TGTGCCAGCTCTCATCCGGGGGACTATGGCTACACCTTC.

The chain recombines TRBV7-2 with TRBJ2-2, with 7 bases matching TRBD2. The CDR3 totals 15 residues. Germline V CDR1 and CDR2: SGHTA, FQGNSA. Trimming cost V 6 bases and J 5 bases; bases outside gene matches: 9. CDR3 amino acids: CASRSGARETGELFF. CDR3 nucleotide sequence: TGTGCCAGCAGGAGCGGGGCCCGGGAAACCGGGGAGCTGTTTTTT.

This chain connects TRBV5-8 to TRBJ2-7; 9 nucleotides agree with TRBD1. Germline V gene data show CDR1 as SGHTS and CDR2 as YDEGEE. Trimming at V came to 0 bases and at J to 2 bases, leaving 0 bases not matched to a gene. This CDR3 comprises 14 residues. CDR3 sequence reads: CASSLGDRAYEQYF. The CDR3 coding sequence is TGTGCCAGCAGCTTGGGGGACAGGGCCTACGAGCAGTACTTC.

The V and J genes are TRBV5-1 and TRBJ2-3, with TRBD2 matching over 9 bases. Germline values: CDR1 SGHRS, CDR2 YFSETQ. V shed 7 bases, J shed 4 bases, and the junction held 13 bases outside the gene matches. This CDR3 is built from 16 residues. CDR3 sequence reads: CASGPVAGVISDTQYF. The DNA of the CDR3 is TGCGCCAGCGGGCCAGTAGCGGGGGTCATTTCAGATACGCAGTATTTT.